This is a list of T cell receptor beta chains from one sample in a study of T cells after posttransplantation cyclophosphamide. Generated by immunoSEQ multiplex PCR, the TCRdb table keeps only in-frame clones and is missing some. The data show about 16,000 clones, 85% seen once. The specimen was PBMCs, collected after allogeneic stem cell transplant with calcineurin inhibitor and methotrexate. The source of these receptors is a female patient aged 18 to 30 who received an allogeneic stem cell transplant from an unrelated donor, was CMV-positive, and had acute and chronic GVHD. Some T cells may have originated in the graft donor. The CDR3 runs from the conserved cysteine through the conserved F or W. A D gene is named only where the DNA matches it firmly. Clone size is not always given. Where it is, it says once, few, many or a class for expanded clones.

TRBV9	TRBD2	TRBJ2-2	.	TGTGCCAGCAGCGGGGGACTAGCGGGAGTGGTGGGAACCGGGGAGCTGTTTTTT	CASSGGLAGVVGTGELFF
TRBV7-2	TRBD1	TRBJ1-2	few	TGTGCCAGTTCACGGGACAGACCTCAATTGGGCTACACCTTC	CASSRDRPQLGYTF
TRBV7-6	.	TRBJ2-7	.	TGTGCCAGCAGCCAAGGGGGATACGAGCAGTACTTC	CASSQGGYEQYF
TRBV7-8	TRBD1	TRBJ1-2	.	TGTGCCAGCAGCCAGACAGGGGTCTATGGCTACACCTTC	CASSQTGVYGYTF
TRBV4-1	.	TRBJ1-5	.	TGCGCCAGCAGCCACCTGACAGGTGGATCCAATCAGCCCCAGCATTTT	CASSHLTGGSNQPQHF
TRBV13	.	TRBJ1-1	.	TGTGCCAGCAGCTTAGCGGGGTCTCTCGGAACTGAAGCTTTCTTT	CASSLAGSLGTEAFF
TRBV11-3	.	TRBJ2-2	once	TGTGCCAGCAGCTCCCGGGCCGGGGAGCTGTTTTTT	CASSSRAGELFF
TRBV6-5	.	TRBJ1-6	.	TGTGCCAGCAGTGGGGCAGGGAGGCGGAATTCACCCCTCCACTTT	CASSGAGRRNSPLHF
TRBV5-4	.	TRBJ2-7	.	TGTGCCAGCAGCCATCGACTAGACTTCTACGAGCAGTACTTC	CASSHRLDFYEQYF
TRBV28	TRBD2	TRBJ2-1	.	TGTGCCAGCAGCCACGGACTAGCGGGGACGACAAGTGAGCAGTTCTTC	CASSHGLAGTTSEQFF